This TCR beta chain originates from a study of blood T cell repertoires in COVID-19. Study background: Samples of COVID-19 (acute and convalescent) were obtained from the United States, Italy and Spain. Nucleic acid was either cDNA or gDNA, and it came from T cells, B-cell-depleted T cells, or PBMCs.

Trimming removed 6 bases at V and 6 bases at J, with 11 bases between. The CDR3 runs to 13 residues. As handled by the study authors: Using reference gene primer amplification, nucleated cell counts were estimated. The data were produced by immunoSEQ multiplex PCR, yet TCRdb's version contains in-frame clones alone and is incomplete. Clone size and V and J calls were adopted from that table, with D and trimming inferred from the DNA. The sample yields about 260,000 clones, over 80% seen once. This chain links TRBV12-3 or TRBV12-4 with TRBJ2-2; D might be TRBD1 (5 bases). Sequencing input: peripheral blood. This receptor was identified in a man in his sixties who had recovered from COVID-19. CDR3 DNA sequence: TGTGCCAGCAGCTTCAGGGATCCCGGGGAGCTGTTTTTT. It encodes CASSFRDPGELFF.